This T cell receptor (beta chain) was captured in a study of CD8+ T cells in alopecia areata. The authors extracted RNA and reverse transcribed it into cDNA as the sequencing template. Sequencing was performed with immunoSEQ multiplex PCR; in TCRdb, only in-frame clones are kept and a portion is missing. The sample lists tens of thousands of clones, roughly two thirds seen once, with roughly 22% in the top ten. The CDR3 covers 15 residues. V was pared by 11 bases and J by 7 bases, with 24 bases between. Germline-derived CDR1 and CDR2 are SGHTA and FQGNSA. There are a few counts of this clone. Treatment here: oral pan-JAK inhibitor, 5-10 mg twice daily.

V gene TRBV7-2 combines with J gene TRBJ2-1, with D perhaps being TRBD1 or TRBD2 (5 bases each). Material: CD8+ T cells sorted from blood, obtained at week 4, from a patient treated with tofacitinib. This receptor was identified in a human donor with alopecia areata. CDR3 in amino acids: CAVLPGRVGRNEQFF. The CDR3 nucleotides are TGTGCCGTACTACCGGGCAGGGTGGGGAGAAATGAGCAGTTCTTC. The full variable domain, rest sourced from reference TRBV7-2 and TRBJ2-1, is GAGVSQSPSNKVTEKGKDVELRCDPISGHTALYWYRQSLGQGLEFLIYFQGNSAPDKSGLPSDRFSAERTGGSVSTLTIQRTQQEDSAVYLCAVLPGRVGRNEQFFGPGTRLTVL.